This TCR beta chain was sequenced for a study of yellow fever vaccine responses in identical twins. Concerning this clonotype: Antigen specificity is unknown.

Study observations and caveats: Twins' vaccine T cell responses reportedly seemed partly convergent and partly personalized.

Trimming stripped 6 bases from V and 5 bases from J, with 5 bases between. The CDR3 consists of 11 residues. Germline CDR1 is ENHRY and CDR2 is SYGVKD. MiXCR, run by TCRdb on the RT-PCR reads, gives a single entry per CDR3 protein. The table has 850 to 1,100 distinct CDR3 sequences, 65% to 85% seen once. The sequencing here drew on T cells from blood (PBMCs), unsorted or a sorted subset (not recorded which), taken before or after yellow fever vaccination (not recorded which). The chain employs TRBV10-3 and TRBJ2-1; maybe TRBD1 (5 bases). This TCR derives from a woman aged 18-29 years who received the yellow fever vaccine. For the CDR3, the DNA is TGTGCCATCAGGACAGACAATGAGCAGTTCTTC. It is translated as CAIRTDNEQFF.